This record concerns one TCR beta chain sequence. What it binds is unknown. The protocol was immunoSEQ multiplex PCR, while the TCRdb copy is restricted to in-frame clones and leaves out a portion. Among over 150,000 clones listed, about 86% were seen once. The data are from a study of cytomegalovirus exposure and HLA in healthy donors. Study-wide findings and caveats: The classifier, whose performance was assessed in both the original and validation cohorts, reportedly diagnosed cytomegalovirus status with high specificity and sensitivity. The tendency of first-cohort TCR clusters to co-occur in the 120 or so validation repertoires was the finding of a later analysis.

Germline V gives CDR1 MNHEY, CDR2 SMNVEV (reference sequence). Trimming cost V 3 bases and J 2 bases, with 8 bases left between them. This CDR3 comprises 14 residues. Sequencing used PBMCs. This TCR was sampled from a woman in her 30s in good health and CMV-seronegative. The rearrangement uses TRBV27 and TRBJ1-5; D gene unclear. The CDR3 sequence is CASSFIGGNQPQHF. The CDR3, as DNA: TGTGCCAGCAGTTTCATTGGGGGCAATCAGCCCCAGCATTTT.